The 6 T cell receptor beta chains below were found in one sample sequenced in a study of OX40 agonist ivuxolimab in advanced cancers. Method: immunoSEQ multiplex PCR; TCRdb's copy keeps in-frame clones and lacks some. The sample includes about 79,000 clones, approximately 85% of them seen just once. The sequencing here drew on CD4+ or CD8+ T cells sorted from blood, taken in a trial of the OX40 agonist ivuxolimab. These receptors all come from an adult with an advanced solid tumor such as melanoma, head and neck, liver or kidney cancer.

This chain connects TRBV28 to TRBJ2-3; 8 nucleotides agree with TRBD2. Trimming removed 3 bases from V and 3 bases from J; junction bases left unmatched: 5. CDR3 length: 15 residues. Germline V CDR1 and CDR2: MDHEN, SYDVKM. The CDR3 sequence is CASSLPGGRTDTQYF. The CDR3 nucleotides read TGTGCCAGCAGTTTGCCGGGAGGGAGGACAGATACGCAGTATTTT.

The V call is TRBV20-1, the J call TRBJ2-7; D possibly corresponds to TRBD1 (6 bases). Germline V CDR1 and CDR2: DFQATT, SNEGSKA (reference sequence). This CDR3 region has 11 residues. V was shortened by 4 bases and J by 4 bases, with 8 bases between the two germline ends. CDR3 sequence reads: CSAKDSYEQYF. In DNA, the CDR3 is TGCAGTGCTAAGGACAGTTACGAGCAGTACTTC.

The V gene is TRBV4-1, the J gene TRBJ2-2; 11 bases line up with TRBD2. The CDR3 is 19 amino acids. J lost 4 bases, V lost 0 bases, and 10 bases had no gene match. From germline, CDR1 is MGHRA and CDR2 YSYEKL. The CDR3 here is CASSQDQGFTSGSTGELFF. The DNA for the CDR3 is TGCGCCAGCAGCCAAGATCAGGGTTTTACTAGCGGGAGCACCGGGGAGCTGTTTTTT.

A single count supports this clone. The V gene is TRBV30, the J gene TRBJ2-1, with D unclear. CDR1 is GTSNPN, CDR2 SVGIG, per germline (reference sequence). The CDR3 is 15 residues long. CDR3 DNA: TGTGCACTGAATTCGCGGTCGGCCTCCTACAATGAGCAGTTCTTC. Translated, it gives CALNSRSASYNEQFF.

The V and J genes are TRBV7-3 and TRBJ2-2; D ambiguous. Germline CDR1 is SGHTA and CDR2 is FQGTGA. This CDR3 contains 13 residues. V lost 10 bases to trimming and J lost 2 bases, with 11 bases between them. Here the CDR3 DNA reads TGTGCCACCAAGGGTTATAACACCGGGGAGCTGTTTTTT. It translates to CATKGYNTGELFF.

The chain employs TRBV13 and TRBJ2-7, with TRBD1 as a possible D gene (5 bases). The V gene's germline CDR1 is PRHDT and CDR2 FYEKMQ (reference sequence). Trimming removed 4 bases from V and 7 bases from J, with 23 bases in between. CDR3 size: 16 residues. The CDR3 loop is CASSSKIRDYWYEQYF. The CDR3 region has the DNA TGTGCCAGCAGCTCGAAAATCAGGGATTACTGGTATGAGCAGTACTTC. Together with reference TRBV13 and TRBJ2-7, the CDR3 gives the full variable domain: AAGVIQSPRHLIKEKRETATLKCYPIPRHDTVYWYQQGPGQDPQFLISFYEKMQSDKGSIPDRFSAQQFSDYHSELNMSSLELGDSALYFCASSSKIRDYWYEQYFGPGTRLTVT.